This T cell receptor (beta chain) came from a study of chemoradiotherapy in HPV16-positive cancers. On the study more broadly: Candidate HPV-specific clones and shared TCR motifs came from a couple of HPV16-positive patients. Study-wide points: Candidate HPV-specific clones and E7-related TCR motifs grew in tumor during treatment. HPV-specific T cells were functionally defined from only two HPV16-positive patients.

Note on this clone: As yet, its antigen is unknown.

The CDR3 loop spans 13 amino acids. Germline V gene lookup returns CDR1 MDHEN and CDR2 SYDVKM. Trimming shortened V by 5 bases and J by 5 bases, and 12 bases separated the two germline ends. Sequencing was performed with immunoSEQ multiplex PCR; in TCRdb, only in-frame clones are kept and a portion is missing. The sample gives about 15,000 clones, roughly 80% of which show up once; about 1.3% is in the top ten. Collection of the sample occurred from a patient who underwent chemoradiotherapy. The chain recombines TRBV28 with TRBJ2-5; tentatively, D is TRBD1 (5 bases). The clonotype originates from a human donor with HPV-associated anogenital cancer. CDR3 amino acids: CASSQAGMETQYF. Written as DNA, the CDR3 is TGTGCCAGCAGTCAAGCAGGGATGGAGACCCAGTACTTC. Filled out from reference TRBV28 and TRBJ2-5, the complete variable domain reads DVKVTQSSRYLVKRTGEKVFLECVQDMDHENMFWYRQDPGLGLRLIYFSYDVKMKEKGDIPEGYSVSREKKERFSLILESASTNQTSMYLCASSQAGMETQYFGPGTRLLVL.